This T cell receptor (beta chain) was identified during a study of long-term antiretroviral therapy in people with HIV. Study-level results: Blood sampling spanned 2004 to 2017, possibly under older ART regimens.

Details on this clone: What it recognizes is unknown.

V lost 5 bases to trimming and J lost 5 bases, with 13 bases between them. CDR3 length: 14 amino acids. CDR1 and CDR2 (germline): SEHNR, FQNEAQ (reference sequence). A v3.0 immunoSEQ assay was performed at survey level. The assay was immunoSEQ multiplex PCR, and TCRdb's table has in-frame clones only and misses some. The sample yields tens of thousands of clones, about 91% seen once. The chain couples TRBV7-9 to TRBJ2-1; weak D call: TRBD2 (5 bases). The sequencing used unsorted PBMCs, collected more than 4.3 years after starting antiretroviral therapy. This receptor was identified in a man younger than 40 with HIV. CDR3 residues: CASSPSWRDNEQFF. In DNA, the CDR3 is TGTGCCAGCAGCCCGAGTTGGCGGGACAATGAGCAGTTCTTC.